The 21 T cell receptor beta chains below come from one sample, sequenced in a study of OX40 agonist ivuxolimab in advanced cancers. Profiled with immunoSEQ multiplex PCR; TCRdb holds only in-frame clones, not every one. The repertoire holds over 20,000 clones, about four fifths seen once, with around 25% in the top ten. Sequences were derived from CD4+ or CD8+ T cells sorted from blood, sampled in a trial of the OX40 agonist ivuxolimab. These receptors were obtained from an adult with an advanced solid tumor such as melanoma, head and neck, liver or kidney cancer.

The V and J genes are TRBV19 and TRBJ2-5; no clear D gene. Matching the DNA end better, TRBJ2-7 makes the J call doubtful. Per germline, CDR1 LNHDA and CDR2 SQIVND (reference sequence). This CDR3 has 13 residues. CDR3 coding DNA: TGTGCCACCCAACCGGGCCAAGGGTACGAGCAGTACTTC. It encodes CATQPGQGYEQYF.

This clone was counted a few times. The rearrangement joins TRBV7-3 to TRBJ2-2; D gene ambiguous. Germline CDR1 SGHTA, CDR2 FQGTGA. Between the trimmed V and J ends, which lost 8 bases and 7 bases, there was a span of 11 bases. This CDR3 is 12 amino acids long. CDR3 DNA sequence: TGTGCCAGCTCCCAGGTCGGCGGGGAGCTGTTTTTT. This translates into CASSQVGGELFF.

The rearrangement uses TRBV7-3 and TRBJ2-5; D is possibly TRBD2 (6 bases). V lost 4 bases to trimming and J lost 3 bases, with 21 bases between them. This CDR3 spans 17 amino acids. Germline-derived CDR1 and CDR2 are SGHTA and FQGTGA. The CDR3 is CASSSPSDGWGEETQYF. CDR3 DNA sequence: TGTGCCAGCAGCTCGCCTTCGGACGGTTGGGGGGAAGAGACCCAGTACTTC. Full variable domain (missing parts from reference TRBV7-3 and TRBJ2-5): GAGVSQTPSNKVTEKGKYVELRCDPISGHTALYWYRQSLGQGPEFLIYFQGTGAADDSGLPNDRFFAVRPEGSVSTLKIQRTERGDSAVYLCASSSPSDGWGEETQYFGPGTRLLVL.

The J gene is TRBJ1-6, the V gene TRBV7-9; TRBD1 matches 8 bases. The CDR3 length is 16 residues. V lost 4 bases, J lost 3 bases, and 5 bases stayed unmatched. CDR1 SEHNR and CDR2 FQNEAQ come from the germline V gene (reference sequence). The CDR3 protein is CASSSPDRGYNSPLHF. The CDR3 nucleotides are TGTGCCAGCAGCTCACCTGACAGGGGCTATAATTCACCCCTCCACTTT.

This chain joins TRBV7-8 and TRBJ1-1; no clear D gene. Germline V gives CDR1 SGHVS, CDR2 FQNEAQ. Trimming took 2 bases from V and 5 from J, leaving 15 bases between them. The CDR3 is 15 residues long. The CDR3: CASSLTRTMGTEAFF. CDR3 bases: TGTGCCAGCAGCTTAACACGGACGATGGGGACTGAAGCTTTCTTT.

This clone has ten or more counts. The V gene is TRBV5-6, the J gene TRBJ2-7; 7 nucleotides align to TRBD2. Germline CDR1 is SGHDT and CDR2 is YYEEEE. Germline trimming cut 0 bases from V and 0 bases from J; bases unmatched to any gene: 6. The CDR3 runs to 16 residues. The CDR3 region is CASSLGLAELSYEQYF. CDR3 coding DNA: TGTGCCAGCAGCTTGGGTCTAGCGGAGCTCTCCTACGAGCAGTACTTC.

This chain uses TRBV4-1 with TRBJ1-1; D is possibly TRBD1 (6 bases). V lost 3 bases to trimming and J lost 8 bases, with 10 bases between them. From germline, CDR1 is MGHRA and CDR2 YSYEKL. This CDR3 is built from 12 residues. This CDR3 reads CASSHVQGEAFF. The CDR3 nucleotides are TGCGCCAGCAGCCACGTTCAGGGGGAAGCTTTCTTT.

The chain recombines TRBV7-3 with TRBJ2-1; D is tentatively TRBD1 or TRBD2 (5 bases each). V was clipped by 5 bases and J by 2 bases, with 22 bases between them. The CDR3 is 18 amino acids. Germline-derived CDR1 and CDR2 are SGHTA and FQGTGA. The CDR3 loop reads CASSPNSGPLGTYNEQFF. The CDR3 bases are TGTGCCAGCAGCCCAAACTCGGGACCGCTAGGGACCTACAATGAGCAGTTCTTC.

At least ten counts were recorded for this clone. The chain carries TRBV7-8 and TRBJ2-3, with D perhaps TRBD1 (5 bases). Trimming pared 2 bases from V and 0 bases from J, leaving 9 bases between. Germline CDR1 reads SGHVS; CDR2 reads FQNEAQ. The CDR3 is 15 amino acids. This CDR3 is CASSLTPGSTDTQYF. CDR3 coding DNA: TGTGCCAGCAGCTTAACTCCAGGGAGCACAGATACGCAGTATTTT. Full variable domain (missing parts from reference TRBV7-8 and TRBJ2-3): GAGVSQSPRYKVAKRGQDVALRCDPISGHVSLFWYQQALGQGPEFLTYFQNEAQLDKSGLPSDRFFAERPEGSVSTLKIQRTQQEDSAVYLCASSLTPGSTDTQYFGPGTRLTVL.

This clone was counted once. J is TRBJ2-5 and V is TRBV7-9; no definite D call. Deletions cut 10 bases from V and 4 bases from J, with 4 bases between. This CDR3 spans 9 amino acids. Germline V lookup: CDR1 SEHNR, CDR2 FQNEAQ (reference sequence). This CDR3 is CATSETQYF. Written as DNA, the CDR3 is TGTGCCACCTCAGAGACCCAGTACTTC.

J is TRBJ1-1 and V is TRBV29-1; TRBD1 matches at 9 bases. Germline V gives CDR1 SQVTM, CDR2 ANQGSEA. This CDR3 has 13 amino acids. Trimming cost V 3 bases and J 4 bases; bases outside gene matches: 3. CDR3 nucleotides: TGCAGCGTTGACCCGACAGGGGGCACTGAAGCTTTCTTT. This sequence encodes CSVDPTGGTEAFF.

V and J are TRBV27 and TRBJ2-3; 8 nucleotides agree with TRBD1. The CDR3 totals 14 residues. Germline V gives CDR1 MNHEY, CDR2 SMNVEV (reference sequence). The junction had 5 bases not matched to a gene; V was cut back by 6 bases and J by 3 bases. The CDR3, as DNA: TGTGCCAGCAGACACACAGGGGGAACAGATACGCAGTATTTT. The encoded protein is CASRHTGGTDTQYF.

The CDR3 nucleotides are TGTGCCAGTAGTATGGGCAATCAGCCCCAGCATTTT. Residues: CASSMGNQPQHF. J is TRBJ1-5 and V is TRBV19; no firm D call. Trimming shortened V by 3 bases and J by 2 bases, and 2 bases separated the two germline ends. Germline CDR1 reads LNHDA; CDR2 reads SQIVND (reference sequence). The CDR3 spans 12 residues.

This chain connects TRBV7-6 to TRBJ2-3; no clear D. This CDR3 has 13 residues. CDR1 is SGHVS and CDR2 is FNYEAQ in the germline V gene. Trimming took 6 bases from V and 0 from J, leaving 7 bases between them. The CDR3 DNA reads TGTGCCAGCAGGGCGTCTAGCACAGATACGCAGTATTTT. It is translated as CASRASSTDTQYF.

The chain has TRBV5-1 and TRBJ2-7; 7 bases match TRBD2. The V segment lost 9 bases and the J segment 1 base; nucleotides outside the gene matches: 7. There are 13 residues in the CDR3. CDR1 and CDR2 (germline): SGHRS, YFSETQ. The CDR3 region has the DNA TGCGCCACACGGCTAGCGGAGTCCTACGAGCAGTACTTC. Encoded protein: CATRLAESYEQYF.

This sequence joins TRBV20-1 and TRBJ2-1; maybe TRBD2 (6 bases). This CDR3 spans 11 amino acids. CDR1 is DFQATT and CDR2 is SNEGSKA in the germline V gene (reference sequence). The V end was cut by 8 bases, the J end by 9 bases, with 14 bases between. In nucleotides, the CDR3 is TGCAGTTGCAACCGGGGACTTGAGCAGTTCTTC. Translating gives CSCNRGLEQFF.

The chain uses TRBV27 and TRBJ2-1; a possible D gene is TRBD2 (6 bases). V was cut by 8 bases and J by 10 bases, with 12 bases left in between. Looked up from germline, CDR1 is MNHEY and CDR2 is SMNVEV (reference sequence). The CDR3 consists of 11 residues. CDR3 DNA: TGTGCCAGCGCTCTTGGAGGGGAGCAGTTCTTC. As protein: CASALGGEQFF.

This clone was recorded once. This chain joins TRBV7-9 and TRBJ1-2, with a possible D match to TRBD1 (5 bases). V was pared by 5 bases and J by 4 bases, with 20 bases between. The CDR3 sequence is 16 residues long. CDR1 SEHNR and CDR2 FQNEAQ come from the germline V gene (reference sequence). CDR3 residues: CASSPPVGGRGYGYTF. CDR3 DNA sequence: TGTGCCAGCAGCCCCCCGGTTGGGGGACGGGGCTATGGCTACACCTTC. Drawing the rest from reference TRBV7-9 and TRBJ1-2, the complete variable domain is DTGVSQNPRHKITKRGQNVTFRCDPISEHNRLYWYRQTLGQGPEFLTYFQNEAQLEKSRLLSDRFSAERPKGSFSTLEIQRTEQGDSAMYLCASSPPVGGRGYGYTFGSGTRLTVV.

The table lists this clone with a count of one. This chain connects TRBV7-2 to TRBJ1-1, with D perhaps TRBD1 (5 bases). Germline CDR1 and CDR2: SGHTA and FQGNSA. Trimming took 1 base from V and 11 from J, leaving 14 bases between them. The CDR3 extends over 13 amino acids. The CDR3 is CASSLVEGQRAFF. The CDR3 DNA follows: TGTGCCAGCAGCTTAGTTGAGGGGCAGAGGGCTTTCTTT.

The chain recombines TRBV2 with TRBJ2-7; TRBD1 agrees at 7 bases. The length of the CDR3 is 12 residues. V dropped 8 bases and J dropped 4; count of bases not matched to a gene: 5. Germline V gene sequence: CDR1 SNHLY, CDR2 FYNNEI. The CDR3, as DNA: TGTGCCAGCCTGGGACAGACTTACGAGCAGTACTTC. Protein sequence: CASLGQTYEQYF.

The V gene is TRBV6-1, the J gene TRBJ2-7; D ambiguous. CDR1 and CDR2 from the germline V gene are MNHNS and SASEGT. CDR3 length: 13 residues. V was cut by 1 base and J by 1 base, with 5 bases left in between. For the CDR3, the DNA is TGTGCCAGCAGTGAAGGATTGTCCTACGAGCAGTACTTC. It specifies CASSEGLSYEQYF.